The clone carrying this T cell receptor beta chain was detected many times. TCRdb ran MiXCR on the 5' RACE reads and lists one entry per CDR3 protein. The profile covers roughly 52,000 distinct CDR3 sequences, with roughly 3.8% appearing a single time and 6.5% taken by the ten largest. The sample is drawn from a study of neurological immune-mediated disorders. Across the whole study: Multiple sclerosis patients numbering approximately 34 comprised some 30 relapsing-remitting and 3 secondary progressive patients.

CDR3 size: 15 residues. Trimming took off 8 bases at V and 0 bases at J, with 17 bases between the two ends. Germline loops: CDR1 DFQATT, CDR2 SNEGSKA (reference sequence). The receptor was derived from a man in his fifties or sixties with multiple sclerosis. V and J are TRBV20-1 and TRBJ1-5; D is perhaps TRBD1 (6 bases). Input material: PBMCs. DNA for the CDR3: TGCAGTCTACCACCGACAGGAAATAGCAATCAGCCCCAGCATTTT. Translation gives CSLPPTGNSNQPQHF.